Here is one T cell receptor (beta chain) with its context. The source of the sample is a study of blood T cell repertoires in COVID-19. Clones were read by immunoSEQ multiplex PCR, and TCRdb kept only the in-frame ones, dropping some. This table has about 200,000 clones, roughly 87% appearing once. This CDR3 region has 13 residues. V was cut by 8 bases and J by 3 bases, with 14 bases left in between. Germline lookup yields CDR1 MNHEY and CDR2 SVGAGI. Material: peripheral blood. The chain joins TRBV6-5 to TRBJ2-7; tentatively, D is TRBD2 (6 bases). This sequence was found in a man aged 35 to 55 with active or convalescent COVID-19. The DNA for the CDR3 is TGTGCCAGCCAAAAAGGAGGGCTCTACGAGCAGTACTTC. This sequence encodes CASQKGGLYEQYF.